This passage covers 17 T cell receptor beta chains from one sample sequenced in a study of OX40 agonist ivuxolimab in advanced cancers. Profiled with immunoSEQ multiplex PCR; TCRdb holds only in-frame clones, not every one. The top ten clones hold 24% of a sample with about 30,000 clones, 90% of them seen once. The material was CD4+ or CD8+ T cells sorted from blood, obtained in a trial of the OX40 agonist ivuxolimab. Source of these receptors: an adult with an advanced solid tumor such as melanoma, head and neck, liver or kidney cancer.

V usage is TRBV4-3 and J usage is TRBJ2-5; the match to TRBD1 covers 9 bases. The CDR3 has 18 amino acids. Germline V gene data show CDR1 as LGHNA and CDR2 as YSLEER. V gave up 6 bases and J gave up 5 bases; unmatched junction bases: 19. CDR3 in amino acids: CASRRTYSGTGRRETQYF. The DNA of the CDR3 is TGCGCCAGCAGGCGGACTTACTCCGGGACAGGGAGGAGGGAGACCCAGTACTTC.

The V call is TRBV6-5, the J call TRBJ1-4; possibly TRBD1 for D (5 bases). Trimming took 4 bases from V and 12 from J, leaving 12 bases between them. This CDR3 has 12 amino acids. Germline loops: CDR1 MNHEY, CDR2 SVGAGI. The CDR3 nucleotides read TGTGCCAGCAGTTCCTTCGGAGGGGAACTGTTTTTT. As protein: CASSSFGGELFF.

J is TRBJ2-1 and V is TRBV10-1; 8 nucleotides align to TRBD2. The CDR3 is made up of 14 amino acids. Per the germline V gene, CDR1 is WNHNN and CDR2 is SYGVQD (reference sequence). V dropped 4 bases and J dropped 8; count of bases not matched to a gene: 7. The CDR3: CASSGPGGVDEQFF. The CDR3 DNA sequence: TGCGCCAGCAGTGGCCCGGGGGGGGTCGATGAGCAGTTCTTC.

This sequence joins TRBV27 and TRBJ1-4; maybe TRBD1 (5 bases). CDR1 and CDR2 (germline): MNHEY, SMNVEV (reference sequence). V gave up 2 bases and J gave up 1 base, with 14 bases separating them. CDR3 length equals 17 residues. The chain's CDR3 is CASSLHGGMRTNEKLFF. In nucleotides, the CDR3 is TGTGCCAGCAGTTTACATGGGGGGATGAGAACTAATGAAAAACTGTTTTTT.

The chain is built from TRBV28 and TRBJ2-1, with 12 bases lining up with TRBD2. Germline CDR1 MDHEN, CDR2 SYDVKM. The V and J ends lost 5 bases and 4 bases, in that order; junction bases with no gene match: 9. This CDR3 has 17 amino acids. The CDR3, as DNA: TGTGCCAGCAGTGGGCCTAGCGGGAGGGCCATGTACAATGAGCAGTTCTTC. It translates to CASSGPSGRAMYNEQFF.

V usage is TRBV19 and J usage is TRBJ1-2; D unresolved. CDR3 length: 20 amino acids. Germline-derived CDR1 and CDR2 are LNHDA and SQIVND (reference sequence). V was cut by 0 bases and J by 1 base, with 24 bases left in between. The CDR3 here is CASSIDLKGFMFEDNYGYTF. In DNA form, the CDR3 reads TGTGCCAGTAGTATAGATCTGAAAGGTTTTATGTTCGAGGATAACTATGGCTACACCTTC.

V usage is TRBV5-6 and J usage is TRBJ2-7; 8 bases are a match to TRBD1. V was pared by 6 bases and J by 3 bases, with 11 bases of the junction left unmatched. Germline V gene lookup returns CDR1 SGHDT and CDR2 YYEEEE. There are 15 residues in the CDR3. CDR3 region: CASNSFWTGSYEQYF. In DNA form, the CDR3 reads TGTGCCAGCAACTCGTTCTGGACAGGGAGCTACGAGCAGTACTTC.

The gene calls are TRBV6-1 and TRBJ2-1; 7 nucleotides line up with TRBD2. Germline V CDR1 and CDR2: MNHNS, SASEGT. After removal of 3 bases from V and 12 bases from J, the junction contained 26 bases not matched to a gene. The CDR3 length is 19 residues. The DNA for the CDR3 is TGTGCCAGCAGTGAGTCTTCGATAATTTCGAGACTAGGTCCGGGGGGGCAGTTCTTC. Encoded protein: CASSESSIISRLGPGGQFF.

The V gene is TRBV27, the J gene TRBJ2-5; 7 bases agree with TRBD1. The closer fit of TRBJ2-7 to the DNA end suggests the J call may be wrong. There are 15 residues in the CDR3. Germline V lookup: CDR1 MNHEY, CDR2 SMNVEV (reference sequence). The CDR3 loop is CASSLSLAGGYEQYF. CDR3 bases: TGTGCCAGCAGTTTAAGTTTGGCAGGGGGCTACGAGCAGTACTTC.

J is TRBJ1-5 and V is TRBV4-3; 7 nucleotides agree with TRBD1. Germline V gives CDR1 LGHNA, CDR2 YSLEER. This CDR3 comprises 15 residues. The ends lost 5 bases at V and 0 bases at J; junction bases unmatched: 4. The DNA of the CDR3 is TGCGCCAGCAGCGGGACAGCCGATAGCAATCAGCCCCAGCATTTT. Translation gives CASSGTADSNQPQHF.

The V call is TRBV11-2, the J call TRBJ1-1, with D unclear. V lost 5 bases and J 6 bases, leaving 13 bases between the germline ends. The CDR3 is 13 amino acids. The germline V gene encodes CDR1 SGHAT and CDR2 FQNNGV. CDR3 in DNA: TGTGCCAGCAGCCGGCACAGAGAAGCTGAAGCTTTCTTT. It yields the protein CASSRHREAEAFF.

The gene calls are TRBV5-6 and TRBJ2-1; D may be TRBD2 (5 bases). CDR1 and CDR2 (germline): SGHDT, YYEEEE. Trimming pared 1 base from V and 9 bases from J, leaving 11 bases between. The CDR3 consists of 13 residues. The CDR3 reads CASSLRGAAEQFF. CDR3 in DNA: TGTGCCAGCAGCTTGCGGGGAGCGGCTGAGCAGTTCTTC.

The gene calls are TRBV19 and TRBJ2-2; possibly TRBD1 for D (8 bases). This CDR3 contains 15 residues. Germline V lookup: CDR1 LNHDA, CDR2 SQIVND (reference sequence). Trimming pared 5 bases from V and 7 bases from J, leaving 17 bases between. CDR3: CASSLDREGVGELFF. CDR3 in DNA: TGTGCCAGTAGTCTGGACAGGGAGGGGGTCGGGGAGCTGTTTTTT.

This clone was detected a few times. This sequence joins TRBV5-8 and TRBJ1-3; 7 positions match TRBD1. Germline CDR1 and CDR2: SGHTS and YDEGEE. This CDR3 has 14 amino acids. V was pared by 2 bases and J by 3 bases, with 2 bases of the junction left unmatched. The CDR3 sequence is CASSFRGYGNTIYF. The CDR3 coding sequence is TGTGCCAGCAGCTTCAGGGGGTATGGAAACACCATATATTTT.

This clone was found once. V and J are TRBV6-5 and TRBJ1-5, with D hard to call. With 2 bases removed from V and 0 bases from J, the gap between germline ends came to 8 bases. CDR1 MNHEY and CDR2 SVGAGI come from the germline V gene. This CDR3 comprises 15 residues. CDR3 protein: CASSYARNSNQPQHF. In DNA, the CDR3 is TGTGCCAGCAGTTACGCCAGGAATAGCAATCAGCCCCAGCATTTT.

The gene calls are TRBV14 and TRBJ2-4, with D possibly matching TRBD1 (6 bases). Per germline, CDR1 SGHDN and CDR2 FVKESK. The CDR3 is 15 residues long. Deletions cut 4 bases from V and 1 base from J, with 11 bases between. This CDR3 reads CASSLAGEAKNIQYF. The CDR3 DNA sequence: TGTGCCAGCAGCCTGGCAGGGGAGGCCAAAAACATTCAGTACTTC. Complete variable domain (other parts from reference TRBV14 and TRBJ2-4): EAGVTQFPSHSVIEKGQTVTLRCDPISGHDNLYWYRRVMGKEIKFLLHFVKESKQDESGMPNNRFLAERTGGTYSTLKVQPAELEDSGVYFCASSLAGEAKNIQYFGAGTRLSVL.

V usage is TRBV27 and J usage is TRBJ2-1, with 7 nucleotides matching TRBD2. In germline, CDR1 is MNHEY, CDR2 SMNVEV (reference sequence). The CDR3 extends over 15 amino acids. The V segment lost 2 bases and the J segment 0 bases; nucleotides outside the gene matches: 1. The CDR3 protein is CASSLGGSSYNEQFF. The DNA for the CDR3 is TGTGCCAGCAGTTTAGGCGGGAGCTCCTACAATGAGCAGTTCTTC.